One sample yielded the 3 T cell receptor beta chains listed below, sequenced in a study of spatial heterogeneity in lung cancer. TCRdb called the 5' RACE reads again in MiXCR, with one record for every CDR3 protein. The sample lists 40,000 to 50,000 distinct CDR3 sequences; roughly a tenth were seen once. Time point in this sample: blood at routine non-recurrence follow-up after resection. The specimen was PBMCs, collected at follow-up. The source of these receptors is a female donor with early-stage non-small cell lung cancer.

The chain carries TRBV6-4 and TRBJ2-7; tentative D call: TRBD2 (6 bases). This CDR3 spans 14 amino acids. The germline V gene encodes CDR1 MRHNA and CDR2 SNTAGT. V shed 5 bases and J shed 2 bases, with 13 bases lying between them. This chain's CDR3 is CASSRELGPYEQYF. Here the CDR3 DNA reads TGTGCCAGCAGTCGGGAGCTAGGACCCTACGAGCAGTACTTC.

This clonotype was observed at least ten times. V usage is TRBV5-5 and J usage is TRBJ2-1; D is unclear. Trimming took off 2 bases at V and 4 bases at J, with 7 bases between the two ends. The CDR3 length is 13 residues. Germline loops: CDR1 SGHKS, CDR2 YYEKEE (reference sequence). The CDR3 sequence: CASSFLPYNEQFF. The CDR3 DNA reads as TGTGCCAGCAGCTTCCTCCCGTACAATGAGCAGTTCTTC. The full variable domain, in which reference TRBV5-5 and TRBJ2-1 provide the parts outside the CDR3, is DAGVTQSPTHLIKTRGQQVTLRCSPISGHKSVSWYQQVLGQGPQFIFQYYEKEERGRGNFPDRFSARQFPNYSSELNVNALLLGDSALYLCASSFLPYNEQFFGPGTRLTVL.

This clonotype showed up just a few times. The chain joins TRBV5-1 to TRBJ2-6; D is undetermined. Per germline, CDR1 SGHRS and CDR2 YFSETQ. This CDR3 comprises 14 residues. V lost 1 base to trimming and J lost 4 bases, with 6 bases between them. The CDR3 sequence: CASSLTGGANVLTF. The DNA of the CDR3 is TGCGCCAGCAGCTTGACGGGCGGGGCCAACGTCCTGACTTTC.